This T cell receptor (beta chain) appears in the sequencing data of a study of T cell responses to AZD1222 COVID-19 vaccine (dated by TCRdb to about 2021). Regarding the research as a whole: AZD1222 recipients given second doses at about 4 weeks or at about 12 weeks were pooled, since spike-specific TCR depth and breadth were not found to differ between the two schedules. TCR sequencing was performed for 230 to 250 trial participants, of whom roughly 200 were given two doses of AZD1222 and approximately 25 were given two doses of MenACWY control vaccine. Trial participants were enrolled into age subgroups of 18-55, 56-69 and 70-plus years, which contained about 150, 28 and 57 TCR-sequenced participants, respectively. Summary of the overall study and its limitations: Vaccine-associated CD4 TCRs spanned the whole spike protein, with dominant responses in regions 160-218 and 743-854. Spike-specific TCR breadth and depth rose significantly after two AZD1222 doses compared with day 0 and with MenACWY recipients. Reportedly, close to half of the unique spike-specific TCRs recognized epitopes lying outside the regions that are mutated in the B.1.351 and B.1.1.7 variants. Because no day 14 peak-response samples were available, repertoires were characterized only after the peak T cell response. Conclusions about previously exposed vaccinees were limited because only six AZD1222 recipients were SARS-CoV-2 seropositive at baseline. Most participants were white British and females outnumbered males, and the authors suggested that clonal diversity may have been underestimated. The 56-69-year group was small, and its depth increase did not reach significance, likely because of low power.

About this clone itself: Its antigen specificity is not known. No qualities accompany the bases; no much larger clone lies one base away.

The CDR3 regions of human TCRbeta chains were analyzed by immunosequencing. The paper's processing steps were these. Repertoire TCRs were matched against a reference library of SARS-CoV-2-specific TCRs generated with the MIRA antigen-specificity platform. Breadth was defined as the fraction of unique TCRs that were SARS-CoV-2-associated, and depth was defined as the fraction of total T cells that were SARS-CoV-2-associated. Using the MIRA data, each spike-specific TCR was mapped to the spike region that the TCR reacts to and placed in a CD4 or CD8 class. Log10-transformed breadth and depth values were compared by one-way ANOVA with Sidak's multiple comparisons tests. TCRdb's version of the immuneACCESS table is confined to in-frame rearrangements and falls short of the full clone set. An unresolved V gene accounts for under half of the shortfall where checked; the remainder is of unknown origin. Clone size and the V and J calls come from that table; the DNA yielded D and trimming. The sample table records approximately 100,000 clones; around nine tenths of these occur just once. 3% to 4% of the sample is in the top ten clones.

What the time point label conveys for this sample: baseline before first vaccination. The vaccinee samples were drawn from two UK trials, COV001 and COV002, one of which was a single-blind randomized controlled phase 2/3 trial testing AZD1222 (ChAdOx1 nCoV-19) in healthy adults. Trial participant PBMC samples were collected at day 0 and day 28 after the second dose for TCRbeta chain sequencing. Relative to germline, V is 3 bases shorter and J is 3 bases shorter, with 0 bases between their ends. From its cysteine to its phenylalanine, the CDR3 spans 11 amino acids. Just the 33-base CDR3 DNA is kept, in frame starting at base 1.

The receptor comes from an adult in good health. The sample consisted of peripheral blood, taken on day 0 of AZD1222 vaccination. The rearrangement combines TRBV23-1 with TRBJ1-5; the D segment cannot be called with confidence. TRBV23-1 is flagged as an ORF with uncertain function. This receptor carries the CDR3 CASSHNQPQHF. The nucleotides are TGCGCCAGCAGTCACAATCAGCCCCAGCATTTT.